The 27 T cell receptor beta chains reported below all come from one sample, sequenced in a study of OX40 agonist ivuxolimab in advanced cancers. The method was immunoSEQ multiplex PCR; TCRdb's version includes in-frame clones alone and lacks a portion of them. There are around 85,000 clones in the sample; 91% occur only once, and roughly 8.9% lies in the top ten. The specimen comprised CD4+ or CD8+ T cells sorted from blood, sampled in a trial of the OX40 agonist ivuxolimab. Every receptor here comes from an adult with an advanced solid tumor such as melanoma, head and neck, liver or kidney cancer.

V gene TRBV30 combines with J gene TRBJ1-1, with D possibly matching TRBD1 (5 bases). Germline CDR1 GTSNPN, CDR2 SVGIG (reference sequence). Trimming stripped 7 bases from V and 7 bases from J, with 13 bases between. The CDR3 loop spans 11 amino acids. The CDR3 loop is CASRQWYEAFF. CDR3 coding DNA: TGTGCCTCCCGACAGTGGTATGAAGCTTTCTTT.

The genes are TRBV6-4 and TRBJ2-1; 9 nucleotides line up with TRBD2. CDR3 length: 14 residues. Germline CDR1 MRHNA, CDR2 SNTAGT. V lost 2 bases, J lost 8 bases, and 4 bases stayed unmatched. CDR3 nucleotide sequence: TGTGCCAGCAGTGACAGCGGGAGGCCCGATGAGCAGTTCTTC. Protein product: CASSDSGRPDEQFF.

This clone was seen only a few times. The chain links TRBV7-9 to TRBJ1-5; TRBD1 matches 7 bases. Unmatched junction bases numbered 2, after V lost 6 bases and J lost 0 bases. This CDR3 spans 14 amino acids. CDR1 and CDR2 from the germline V gene are SEHNR and FQNEAQ (reference sequence). In nucleotides, the CDR3 is TGTGCCAGCAGGCCAGGGGGTAGCAATCAGCCCCAGCATTTT. Encoded protein: CASRPGGSNQPQHF. Based on the CDR3 plus reference TRBV7-9 and TRBJ1-5, the full variable domain is DTGVSQNPRHKITKRGQNVTFRCDPISEHNRLYWYRQTLGQGPEFLTYFQNEAQLEKSRLLSDRFSAERPKGSFSTLEIQRTEQGDSAMYLCASRPGGSNQPQHFGDGTRLSIL.

The chain combines TRBV9 with TRBJ1-1; TRBD1 matches at 9 bases. The CDR3 length is 16 residues. V lost 3 bases and J lost 1; bases outside the gene matches: 7. Germline CDR1 reads SGDLS; CDR2 reads YYNGEE. The CDR3 coding sequence is TGTGCCAGCAGCGGATTGGACAGGGGACCGAACACTGAAGCTTTCTTT. This encodes CASSGLDRGPNTEAFF. Full variable domain (missing parts from reference TRBV9 and TRBJ1-1): DSGVTQTPKHLITATGQRVTLRCSPRSGDLSVYWYQQSLDQGLQFLIQYYNGEERAKGNILERFSAQQFPDLHSELNLSSLELGDSALYFCASSGLDRGPNTEAFFGQGTRLTVV.

The gene calls are TRBV28 and TRBJ1-2, with D possibly being TRBD1 (5 bases). Germline V CDR1 and CDR2: MDHEN, SYDVKM. There are 14 residues in the CDR3. Trimming took off 5 bases at V and 8 bases at J, with 18 bases between the two ends. CDR3 residues: CASSLRQFSWGYTF. CDR3 nucleotides: TGTGCCAGCAGTCTCCGACAGTTTTCCTGGGGCTACACCTTC.

V gene TRBV15 combines with J gene TRBJ2-1, with D tentatively TRBD1 (6 bases). V lost 0 bases and J lost 8, with 17 bases in between. The CDR3 sequence is 16 residues long. The germline CDR1 and CDR2 sequences are LNHNV and YYDKDF (reference sequence). The CDR3 protein is CATSREGAAGDDEQFF. The DNA of the CDR3 is TGTGCCACCAGCAGAGAGGGGGCGGCAGGGGACGATGAGCAGTTCTTC.

In its sample, this clone was seen a few times. The gene calls are TRBV20-1 and TRBJ1-1; D is unclear. The CDR3 loop spans 11 amino acids. Germline V gene lookup returns CDR1 DFQATT and CDR2 SNEGSKA (reference sequence). Trimming removed 4 bases at V and 1 base at J, with 4 bases between. In DNA form, the CDR3 reads TGCAGTGCTATGGCGAACACTGAAGCTTTCTTT. Its translation is CSAMANTEAFF.

The rearrangement joins TRBV27 to TRBJ1-4; TRBD1 matches 9 bases. Germline V CDR1 and CDR2: MNHEY, SMNVEV (reference sequence). The CDR3 consists of 18 residues. Trimming at V came to 5 bases and at J to 2 bases, leaving 12 bases not matched to a gene. In DNA form, the CDR3 reads TGTGCCAGCAGTCCCAATCCTACAGGGGGCGCGACTAATGAAAAACTGTTTTTT. Its translation is CASSPNPTGGATNEKLFF.

The V call is TRBV7-6, the J call TRBJ2-3; 11 bases match TRBD2. The CDR3 is 16 amino acids. In germline, CDR1 is SGHVS, CDR2 FNYEAQ. J lost 1 base, V lost 3 bases, and 3 bases had no gene match. DNA of the CDR3: TGTGCCAGCAGCTTTTTACTAGCGGGGGGCACAGATACGCAGTATTTT. Amino acid sequence: CASSFLLAGGTDTQYF.

This clone has just one count. The chain is built from TRBV10-3 and TRBJ1-2; D possibly corresponds to TRBD1 (6 bases). With 6 bases removed from V and 0 bases from J, the gap between germline ends came to 17 bases. CDR1 ENHRY and CDR2 SYGVKD come from the germline V gene. CDR3 length: 16 residues. The DNA for the CDR3 is TGTGCCATCAGGGAAACGACAGGCGTCGCTAACTATGGCTACACCTTC. It specifies CAIRETTGVANYGYTF.

The chain combines TRBV7-9 with TRBJ2-3, with D uncertain. This CDR3 is built from 13 residues. From germline, CDR1 is SEHNR and CDR2 FQNEAQ (reference sequence). V was pared by 9 bases and J by 2 bases, with 12 bases between. The CDR3 is CASFTFNTDTQYF. CDR3 in DNA: TGTGCCAGTTTCACATTTAACACAGATACGCAGTATTTT.

J is TRBJ2-1 and V is TRBV7-8; 9 bases align to TRBD2. The CDR3 has 15 residues. Germline V gene data show CDR1 as SGHVS and CDR2 as FQNEAQ. J was trimmed by 2 bases and V by 5 bases; bases with no gene match: 4. This chain's CDR3 is CASSPLAGAYNEQFF. CDR3 sequence (DNA): TGTGCCAGCAGCCCCTTAGCGGGGGCCTACAATGAGCAGTTCTTC.

This chain links TRBV6-6 with TRBJ1-1; D uncertain. This CDR3 is 13 amino acids long. The germline V gene encodes CDR1 MNHNY and CDR2 SVGAGI (reference sequence). With 8 bases removed from V and 1 base from J, the gap between germline ends came to 11 bases. The CDR3 DNA sequence: TGTGCCAGCGGCCGAATAGGGAACACTGAAGCTTTCTTT. Its protein product is CASGRIGNTEAFF.

The chain recombines TRBV7-8 with TRBJ2-7; D not resolved. CDR1 and CDR2 (germline): SGHVS, FQNEAQ. V lost 1 base to trimming and J lost 4 bases, with 5 bases between them. The CDR3 runs to 12 residues. CDR3 sequence reads: CASSLDQYEQYV. As DNA, the CDR3 is TGTGCCAGCAGCTTAGACCAGTACGAGCAGTACGTC.

The rearrangement uses TRBV6-5 and TRBJ2-6; D is ambiguous. V lost 6 bases, J lost 2 bases, and 8 bases lay in between. Germline-derived CDR1 and CDR2 are MNHEY and SVGAGI. This CDR3 spans 14 amino acids. CDR3 bases: TGTGCCAGCAGCCCTGTCCCTGGGGCCAACGTCCTGACTTTC. Translating it yields CASSPVPGANVLTF.

This rearrangement joins TRBV9 to TRBJ1-2; the D gene is possibly TRBD1 (6 bases). The V and J ends lost 5 bases and 4 bases respectively, with 9 bases between them. Germline assignment: CDR1 SGDLS and CDR2 YYNGEE. This CDR3 contains 12 residues. In nucleotides, the CDR3 is TGTGCCAGCAGAACGACAGGCTATGGCTACACCTTC. This translates into CASRTTGYGYTF.

The sample holds one count of this clone. The chain combines TRBV6-5 with TRBJ2-5; no firm D call. The CDR3 consists of 13 residues. The V end lost 4 bases, the J end lost 0 bases, and 6 bases lay between the germline ends. Germline V lookup: CDR1 MNHEY, CDR2 SVGAGI. This CDR3 is CASSSLYQETQYF. Here the CDR3 DNA reads TGTGCCAGCAGTTCCTTGTACCAAGAGACCCAGTACTTC.

This sequence joins TRBV2 and TRBJ2-3; weak D call: TRBD2 (6 bases). Germline CDR1 and CDR2: SNHLY and FYNNEI. V was trimmed by 6 bases and J by 7 bases, leaving 23 bases between them. The CDR3 extends over 16 amino acids. The CDR3 DNA sequence: TGTGCCAGCAGGGCCTTTGGGCGGGGTGATCTCTATACGCAGTATTTT. As protein: CASRAFGRGDLYTQYF.

The gene calls are TRBV6-5 and TRBJ2-1; no clear D gene. The V gene lost 4 bases and the J gene lost 5 bases, with 9 bases spanning the gap. CDR1 MNHEY and CDR2 SVGAGI come from the germline V gene. This CDR3 has 13 amino acids. The CDR3 sequence is CASSFAENNEQFF. The CDR3 DNA reads as TGTGCCAGCAGTTTTGCGGAGAACAATGAGCAGTTCTTC.

This chain connects TRBV28 to TRBJ1-5; D remains ambiguous. The length of the CDR3 is 14 residues. Trimming cost V 5 bases and J 9 bases, with 17 bases left between them. CDR1 and CDR2 (germline): MDHEN, SYDVKM. The CDR3 DNA reads as TGTGCCAGCAGTCCGCGGACCGAGGTTTTGCCCCAGCATTTT. Its protein product is CASSPRTEVLPQHF.

A few counts support this clone. V is TRBV28 and J is TRBJ1-6; D remains ambiguous. The CDR3 is 15 amino acids. Germline CDR1 is MDHEN and CDR2 is SYDVKM. Trimming shortened V by 6 bases and J by 0 bases, and 9 bases separated the two germline ends. CDR3 region: CASRREFSYNSPLHF. The CDR3 DNA reads as TGTGCCAGCAGGAGGGAATTCTCCTATAATTCACCCCTCCACTTT.

This chain joins TRBV13 and TRBJ2-1; D possibly corresponds to TRBD2 (6 bases). Germline loops: CDR1 PRHDT, CDR2 FYEKMQ (reference sequence). Trimming shortened V by 5 bases and J by 4 bases, and 18 bases separated the two germline ends. The CDR3 loop spans 16 amino acids. The CDR3: CASSHASERLYNEQFF. The CDR3 DNA follows: TGTGCCAGCAGCCATGCTAGCGAAAGACTGTACAATGAGCAGTTCTTC.

The chain couples TRBV7-6 to TRBJ1-5; D is possibly TRBD1 (5 bases). The CDR3 has 13 amino acids. Trimming cost V 5 bases and J 6 bases, with 11 bases left between them. Germline CDR1 and CDR2: SGHVS and FNYEAQ. Written as DNA, the CDR3 is TGTGCCAGCAGCGCAGGACAATTTCAGCCCCAGCATTTT. It encodes CASSAGQFQPQHF.

V gene TRBV7-9 combines with J gene TRBJ2-5, with D perhaps TRBD2 (7 bases). The V gene's germline CDR1 is SEHNR and CDR2 FQNEAQ (reference sequence). Between the trimmed V and J ends, which lost 0 bases and 5 bases, there was a span of 13 bases. The CDR3 runs 15 residues. As DNA, the CDR3 is TGTGCCAGCAGCTTAGCGGGGGGGCGCATTGAGACCCAGTACTTC. Amino acids: CASSLAGGRIETQYF.

CDR3: CASSLPPSVERETSGTQYF. The CDR3 coding sequence is TGTGCCAGCAGCTTACCCCCTTCGGTCGAGCGGGAAACTTCAGGGACCCAGTACTTC. This rearrangement joins TRBV11-1 to TRBJ2-5, with TRBD2 matching 7 bases. This CDR3 comprises 19 residues. The V and J ends lost 2 bases and 7 bases, in that order; junction bases with no gene match: 22. CDR1 SGHAT and CDR2 FQDESV come from the germline V gene (reference sequence).

The J gene is TRBJ1-2, the V gene TRBV28; unclear D gene. The CDR3 runs to 16 residues. Germline V gene data show CDR1 as MDHEN and CDR2 as SYDVKM. V lost 6 bases and J lost 3, with 20 bases in between. CDR3: CASSQPPDLRDYGYTF. The CDR3 DNA is TGTGCCAGCAGCCAACCACCGGACCTAAGGGACTATGGCTACACCTTC.

The chain recombines TRBV18 with TRBJ2-3; unclear D gene. CDR3 length equals 12 residues. Per germline, CDR1 KGHSH and CDR2 LQKENI. Trimming removed 2 bases from V and 5 bases from J, with 5 bases in between. The CDR3 spells CASSPERDTQYF. The CDR3 region has the DNA TGTGCCAGCTCACCAGAGAGAGATACGCAGTATTTT.